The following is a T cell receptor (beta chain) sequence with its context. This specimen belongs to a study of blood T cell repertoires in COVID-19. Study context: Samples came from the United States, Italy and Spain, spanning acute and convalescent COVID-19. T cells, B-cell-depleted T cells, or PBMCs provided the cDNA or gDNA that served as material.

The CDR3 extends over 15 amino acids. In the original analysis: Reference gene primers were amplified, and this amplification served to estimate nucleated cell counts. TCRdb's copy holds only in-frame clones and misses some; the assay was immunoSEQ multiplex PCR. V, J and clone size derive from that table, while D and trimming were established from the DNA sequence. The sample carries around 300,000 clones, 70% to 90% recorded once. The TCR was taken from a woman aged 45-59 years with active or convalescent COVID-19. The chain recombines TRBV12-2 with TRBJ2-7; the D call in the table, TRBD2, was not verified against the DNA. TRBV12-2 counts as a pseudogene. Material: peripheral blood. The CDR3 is CASRLEGLAGDEQYF. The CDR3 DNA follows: TGTGCAAGTCGCTTAGAGGGACTAGCGGGAGACGAGCAGTACTTC.